The 30 T cell receptor beta chains reported below all come from one sample, sequenced in a study of tissue T cells after allogeneic stem cell transplantation. Assay: immunoSEQ multiplex PCR; the TCRdb copy retains only in-frame clones and omits some. The sample carries 20,000 to 25,000 clones, 60% to 80% recorded once. Sequences were obtained from blood. These receptors originate from a female BALB/c mouse in good health. The mouse strain carries the MHC haplotype H2-d.

For this clone: Each gene name is a mouse one. The CDR3 extends 1 residue past the end of the read, so its final part is completed from the germline J gene. V gene TRBV4 combines with J gene TRBJ2-5; D ambiguous. Per the germline V gene, CDR1 is LGHDT and CDR2 is YNNKQL (reference sequence). V dropped 6 bases and J dropped 4 bases, with 5 bases sitting between them. The CDR3 extends over 11 amino acids. The CDR3 here is CASRVKDTQYF. The covered CDR3 bases are TGTGCCAGCAGAGTCAAAGACACCCAGTAC.

About this clone: The listed genes are named as in mouse. The sequence runs out 1 residue before the end of the CDR3; the remainder is reconstructed from the germline J gene. The chain uses TRBV13-2 and TRBJ2-2; 7 nucleotides match TRBD1. The CDR3 spans 13 residues. Germline trimming cut 3 bases from V and 5 bases from J; bases unmatched to any gene: 1. Germline CDR1 NNHNN, CDR2 SYGAGS (reference sequence). The CDR3 reads CASGGQGTGQLYF. The sequenced part of the CDR3 DNA is TGTGCCAGCGGTGGACAGGGAACCGGGCAGCTCTAC.

As for this clone: Genes and germline are mouse. The read stops 1 residue short of the end of the CDR3; the missing end is completed from the germline J gene. The chain carries TRBV13-2 and TRBJ1-1, with D uncertain. Trimming stripped 0 bases from V and 4 bases from J, with 10 bases between. Looked up from germline, CDR1 is NNHNN and CDR2 is SYGAGS (reference sequence). There are 14 residues in the CDR3. The sequenced CDR3 bases are TGTGCCAGCGGTGATGGCGGGGAGGGCACAGAAGTCTTC. The encoded protein is CASGDGGEGTEVF. The entire CDR3 reads CASGDGGEGTEVFF.

As for this clone: Any gene name here is a mouse gene name. The read ends 1 residue before the CDR3 terminus; that terminus is restored from the germline J gene. The J gene is TRBJ1-4, the V gene TRBV2, with a possible D match to TRBD1 (5 bases). Germline V CDR1 and CDR2: LGHNA, YSYQKL. The V end was cut by 0 bases, the J end by 4 bases, with 12 bases between. CDR3 length: 16 amino acids. Incomplete CDR3 DNA: TGTGCCAGCAGCCAAGAGGCACAGGACCTCAACGAAAGATTATTT. It yields the protein CASSQEAQDLNERLF. The CDR3 in its entirety is CASSQEAQDLNERLFF.

Comment on this clone: Genes here carry mouse names. The read is 1 residue too short to cover the CDR3 end, so that end is filled in from the germline J gene. The chain is built from TRBV19 and TRBJ2-2; D gene unclear. CDR1 and CDR2 (germline): FNHDT, SITEND (reference sequence). The germline V and J ends were trimmed by 2 bases and 0 bases, with 2 bases remaining between them. This CDR3 spans 13 amino acids. CDR3 DNA (partial): TGTGCCAGCAGTATTCCAAACACCGGGCAGCTCTAC. It translates to CASSIPNTGQLY. The entire CDR3 is CASSIPNTGQLYF.

As to this clone: Mouse germline and gene names are used. The read ends 1 residue shy of where the CDR3 ends; the end is completed using the germline J gene. This sequence joins TRBV13-1 and TRBJ2-3; 9 positions match TRBD2. Unmatched junction bases numbered 3, after V lost 2 bases and J lost 2 bases. Germline V gives CDR1 NSHNY, CDR2 SYGAGN. The CDR3 runs to 15 residues. The CDR3 DNA, read in part, is TGTGCCAGCAGTGAAAACTGGGGGGTTGCAGAAACGCTGTAT. This gives the protein CASSENWGVAETLY. The complete CDR3 sequence is CASSENWGVAETLYF.

Details on this clone: These gene names are mouse names. The part of the CDR3 DNA that was read is TGTGCCAGCAGTATAGTCCTGGGGGGGGGTGCAGAAACGCTGTAT. Protein: CASSIVLGGGAETLY. In full, the CDR3 reads CASSIVLGGGAETLYF. The chain carries TRBV19 and TRBJ2-3; 9 nucleotides agree with TRBD2. Read data end 1 residue before the CDR3 end; the end is taken from the germline J gene. CDR3 length: 16 amino acids. V trimming: 0 bases; J trimming: 1 base; junction bases outside the gene matches: 3. The germline CDR1 and CDR2 sequences are FNHDT and SITEND (reference sequence).

Comment on this clone: Gene names and germline refer to mouse. The sequenced fragment ends 1 residue before the CDR3 boundary, so the rest is inferred from the germline J gene. V is TRBV19 and J is TRBJ1-4; D not certain. The V and J ends lost 2 bases and 3 bases respectively, with 5 bases between them. There are 13 residues in the CDR3. Germline assignment: CDR1 FNHDT and CDR2 SITEND (reference sequence). The sequenced part of the CDR3 DNA is TGTGCCAGCAGTATGGACGCCAACGAAAGATTATTT. Translation: CASSMDANERLF. The CDR3 in full is CASSMDANERLFF.

A note on this clone: Genes and germline are mouse. The read halts 1 residue ahead of the CDR3 end, with the missing end drawn from the germline J gene. The chain couples TRBV26 to TRBJ1-5; the D gene is possibly TRBD1 (6 bases). V was shortened by 4 bases and J by 4 bases, with 8 bases between the two germline ends. The V gene's germline CDR1 is KGHPV and CDR2 FQNQEV (reference sequence). The CDR3 has 13 residues. The DNA read from the CDR3 is TGTGCCAGCAGTCCGGGACAAAACCAGGCTCCGCTT. Protein sequence: CASSPGQNQAPL. The full CDR3 sequence reads CASSPGQNQAPLF. The entire variable domain, with the rest obtained from reference TRBV26 and TRBJ1-5, is as follows: NSKVIQTPRYLVKGQGQKAKMRCIPEKGHPVVFWYQQNKNNEFKFLINFQNQEVLQQIDMTEKRFSAECPSNSPCSLEIQSSEAGDSALYLCASSPGQNQAPLFGEGTRLSVL.

With respect to this clone: The germline and genes are mouse ones. The sequenced fragment ends 1 residue before the CDR3 boundary, so the rest is inferred from the germline J gene. This chain links TRBV13-1 with TRBJ1-5, with a tentative D call TRBD1 (6 bases). Germline V lookup: CDR1 NSHNY, CDR2 SYGAGN. The CDR3 consists of 14 residues. V lost 7 bases to trimming and J lost 4 bases, with 15 bases between them. CDR3 sequence: CASGVRGGNQAPLF. The sequenced CDR3 bases are TGTGCCAGCGGTGTCAGGGGCGGGAACCAGGCTCCGCTT. The entire variable domain, with the rest obtained from reference TRBV13-1 and TRBJ1-5, is as follows: EAAVTQSPRNKVTVTGGNVTLSCRQTNSHNYMYWYRQDTGHGLRLIHYSYGAGNLRIGDVPDGYKATRTTQEDFFLLLELASPSQTSLYFCASGVRGGNQAPLFGEGTRLSVL.

About this clone: Genes and germline come from the mouse. Read sequence stops 1 residue before the CDR3 end, and the germline J gene provides the missing end. The chain employs TRBV13-2 and TRBJ2-3; 10 positions match TRBD2. The trim removed 10 bases at V and 1 base at J, leaving 6 bases unmatched. The CDR3 has 14 amino acids. Germline V CDR1 and CDR2: NNHNN, SYGAGS (reference sequence). CDR3: CASRLGGRAETLYF. The DNA read from the CDR3 is TGTGCCTCCAGACTGGGGGGTCGTGCAGAAACGCTGTAT.

With regard to this clone: Gene names follow the mouse nomenclature. The read ends 1 residue early relative to the CDR3; the germline J gene fills the gap. The gene calls are TRBV2 and TRBJ1-3; the D gene is possibly TRBD1 (6 bases). V lost 0 bases and J lost 4, with 10 bases in between. The CDR3 has 15 residues. Germline CDR1 reads LGHNA; CDR2 reads YSYQKL. The CDR3 loop reads CASSQELGAGNTLYF. The sequenced CDR3 bases are TGTGCCAGCAGCCAAGAGTTGGGGGCCGGAAATACGCTCTAT.

Points on this clone: The listed genes are named as in mouse. The read stops 1 residue short of the end of the CDR3; the missing end is completed from the germline J gene. The chain couples TRBV13-3 to TRBJ2-3, with D maybe TRBD1 (5 bases). Trimming took 2 bases from V and 2 from J, leaving 6 bases between them. The CDR3 length is 13 residues. Per the germline V gene, CDR1 is NNHDY and CDR2 is SYVADS. CDR3 DNA, as far as it was read: TGTGCCAGCAGTGAGGACACTGCAGAAACGCTGTAT. It encodes CASSEDTAETLY. The complete CDR3 reads CASSEDTAETLYF.

A remark on this clone: Genes and germline are mouse. From the germline J gene comes the end of the CDR3, since the read stops 1 residue before it. V and J are TRBV2 and TRBJ1-1; TRBD1 is a possible D gene (5 bases). This CDR3 has 14 residues. Trimming took off 0 bases at V and 0 bases at J, with 5 bases between the two ends. Germline V CDR1 and CDR2: LGHNA, YSYQKL. The part of the CDR3 DNA that was read is TGTGCCAGCAGCCAAGAACAGGAGAACACAGAAGTCTTC. It encodes CASSQEQENTEVF. The whole CDR3 sequence is CASSQEQENTEVFF.

Comment on this clone: Mouse gene names and germline throughout. The read ends 1 residue early relative to the CDR3; the germline J gene fills the gap. This rearrangement joins TRBV31 to TRBJ2-3; the D gene is possibly TRBD1 (5 bases). The CDR3 loop spans 14 amino acids. The germline V gene has CDR1 GKSSPN and CDR2 SITVG. The V end was cut by 4 bases, the J end by 0 bases, with 11 bases between. The CDR3 loop is CAWTPGSSAETLYF. CDR3 bases read: TGTGCCTGGACCCCAGGGTCTAGTGCAGAAACGCTGTAT.

A word on this clone: Here the gene names and germline are mouse. The CDR3 end is not reached by the read, which stops 1 residue before it; the germline J gene fills it in. The V and J genes are TRBV16 and TRBJ2-5, with 9 nucleotides matching TRBD1. Germline V CDR1 and CDR2: SGHSA, FRNQAP. CDR3 size: 14 residues. J gave up 6 bases and V 1 base, and 2 bases lay outside the gene matches. The sequenced part of the CDR3 DNA is TGTGCAAGCAGCTTAGCCGGGACAGGGGACACCCAGTAC. Protein sequence: CASSLAGTGDTQY. The complete CDR3 protein is CASSLAGTGDTQYF. The variable domain in full, with the rest retrieved from reference TRBV16 and TRBJ2-5, is NAGVIQTPRHKVTGKGQEATLWCEPISGHSAVFWYRQTIVQGLEFLTYFRNQAPIDDSGMPKERFSAQMPNQSHSTLKIQSTQPQDSAVYLCASSLAGTGDTQYFGPGTRLLVL.

In the case of this clone: The gene names here belong to mouse. The read halts 1 residue ahead of the CDR3 end, with the missing end drawn from the germline J gene. The rearrangement uses TRBV21 and TRBJ2-5; 10 bases align to TRBD2. TRBV21 is sorted into the ORF group, with uncertain function. The V and J ends lost 0 bases and 5 bases, in that order; junction bases with no gene match: 11. The CDR3 covers 18 residues. Here the CDR3 reads CASSQSGRKTGGGDTQYF. CDR3 bases read: TGTGCTAGCAGTCAATCCGGCAGAAAAACTGGGGGGGGAGACACCCAGTAC.

Only a few counts were recorded for this clone. Gene labels here are mouse ones. The DNA ends 1 residue before the CDR3 does, and the rest of the CDR3 is filled in from the germline J gene. V gene TRBV19 combines with J gene TRBJ1-4; 10 bases fit TRBD1. The CDR3 covers 14 residues. V lost 5 bases, J lost 5 bases, and 3 bases stayed unmatched. Germline CDR1 is FNHDT and CDR2 is SITEND (reference sequence). CDR3 DNA (partial): TGTGCCAGCAGCCCGGGACAGGGGAACGAAAGATTATTT. Its translation: CASSPGQGNERLF. The full CDR3 reads CASSPGQGNERLFF.

Regarding this clone: The gene names here belong to mouse. The sequenced fragment ends 1 residue before the CDR3 boundary, so the rest is inferred from the germline J gene. This chain links TRBV19 with TRBJ1-1; 8 bases fit TRBD1. The trim removed 1 base at V and 0 bases at J, leaving 2 bases unmatched. Germline CDR1 reads FNHDT; CDR2 reads SITEND (reference sequence). The CDR3 covers 15 residues. CDR3 DNA (partial): TGTGCCAGCAGTATAATGGGACAGGCAAACACAGAAGTCTTC. Protein sequence: CASSIMGQANTEVF. The whole CDR3 region reads CASSIMGQANTEVFF.

On this clone itself: These gene names are mouse names. The sequenced fragment ends 1 residue before the CDR3 boundary, so the rest is inferred from the germline J gene. The chain carries TRBV29 and TRBJ2-1; perhaps D is TRBD1 or TRBD2 (5 bases each). V lost 9 bases and J lost 3, with 9 bases in between. This CDR3 has 12 amino acids. Germline V gene data show CDR1 as MSHET and CDR2 as SYDVDS. This CDR3 reads CASRDLYAEQFF. The DNA read from the CDR3 is TGTGCTAGTCGGGACCTCTATGCTGAGCAGTTC.

Concerning this clone itself: The germline and genes are mouse ones. The read falls 1 residue short of the CDR3 end, and the missing part is taken from the germline J gene. V and J are TRBV13-2 and TRBJ2-7; 12 bases agree with TRBD2. The germline CDR1 and CDR2 sequences are NNHNN and SYGAGS (reference sequence). The CDR3 is 13 amino acids. Unmatched junction bases numbered 1, after V lost 2 bases and J lost 7 bases. CDR3 DNA, as far as it was read: TGTGCCAGCGGTGAGGACTGGGGGGGGGAACAGTAC. Its protein is CASGEDWGGEQY. The entire CDR3 is CASGEDWGGEQYF.

Regarding this clone: The genes are named according to mouse. The CDR3 is cut off 1 residue early in the read; its end comes from the germline J gene. The V call is TRBV2, the J call TRBJ2-5, with 10 bases aligning to TRBD2. The CDR3 runs to 16 residues. V trimming: 3 bases; J trimming: 3 bases; junction bases outside the gene matches: 6. Germline V CDR1 and CDR2: LGHNA, YSYQKL. CDR3 DNA, as far as it was read: TGTGCCAGCAGCCAGAGGGGGACTGGGGTACAAGACACCCAGTAC. Translating gives CASSQRGTGVQDTQY. The complete CDR3 reads CASSQRGTGVQDTQYF.

A word on this clone: Gene names and germline match the mouse. The read is 1 residue too short to cover the CDR3 end, so that end is filled in from the germline J gene. The chain recombines TRBV5 with TRBJ2-4, with D perhaps TRBD2 (5 bases). CDR3 size: 14 residues. The V end was cut by 0 bases, the J end by 5 bases, with 9 bases between. The germline V gene has CDR1 LGHNA and CDR2 YNLKQL (reference sequence). Partial CDR3 DNA: TGTGCCAGCAGCCAAGATGGGGTGGCAAACACCTTGTAC. Amino acids: CASSQDGVANTLY. The whole CDR3 reads CASSQDGVANTLYF.

As to this clone: Germline and genes: mouse. The read halts 1 residue ahead of the CDR3 end, with the missing end drawn from the germline J gene. The V call is TRBV31, the J call TRBJ2-7, with a possible D match to TRBD1 (5 bases). Trimming cost V 1 base and J 6 bases, with 10 bases left between them. The CDR3 covers 12 residues. Germline lookup yields CDR1 GKSSPN and CDR2 SITVG. CDR3 in amino acids: CAWSPGRGEQYF. The DNA read from the CDR3 is TGTGCCTGGAGTCCAGGGAGGGGTGAACAGTAC.

As to this clone: Each gene name is a mouse one. The read ends 1 residue shy of where the CDR3 ends; the end is completed using the germline J gene. The chain recombines TRBV19 with TRBJ2-2, with TRBD2 matching 8 bases. Trimming removed 5 bases from V and 0 bases from J; junction bases left unmatched: 3. The CDR3 length is 15 residues. The germline CDR1 and CDR2 sequences are FNHDT and SITEND (reference sequence). The CDR3 loop reads CASRRLGSNTGQLYF. The sequenced CDR3 bases are TGTGCCAGCAGAAGACTGGGGTCAAACACCGGGCAGCTCTAC. Full variable domain (remainder filled in from reference TRBV19 and TRBJ2-2): GGIITQTPKFLIGQEGQKLTLKCQQNFNHDTMYWYRQDSGKGLRLIYYSITENDLQKGDLSEGYDASREKKSSFSLTVTSAQKNEMAVFLCASRRLGSNTGQLYFGEGSKLTVL.

Note on this clone: Gene names denote mouse genes. The same CDR3 is also encoded by other DNA sequences in this sample. The DNA read from the CDR3 is TGTGCCAGCAGTATAGGGGGGAACCAAGACACCCAGTAC. It specifies CASSIGGNQDTQY. The whole CDR3 protein is CASSIGGNQDTQYF. The chain couples TRBV19 to TRBJ2-5; either TRBD1 or TRBD2 may supply D (5 bases each). The CDR3 end falls 1 residue outside the read, so it is completed with the germline J gene. V was pared by 0 bases and J by 0 bases, with 5 bases between. The germline CDR1 and CDR2 sequences are FNHDT and SITEND (reference sequence). The CDR3 loop spans 14 amino acids.

Turning to this clone: Gene names and germline match the mouse. The CDR3 end falls 1 residue outside the read, so it is completed with the germline J gene. The chain combines TRBV15 with TRBJ2-7; 8 bases align to TRBD2. This CDR3 comprises 14 residues. Germline CDR1 and CDR2: SGHND and FRSKSL. The V segment lost 1 base and the J segment 7 bases; nucleotides outside the gene matches: 6. CDR3 DNA (partial): TGTGCCAGCAGTTTAGAAGGGGGGGGGCTGGAACAGTAC. Translated, it gives CASSLEGGGLEQY. The whole CDR3 sequence is CASSLEGGGLEQYF.

As regards this clone: Mouse germline and gene names are used. The read finishes 1 residue shy of the CDR3 end, and the germline J gene is used to complete it. J is TRBJ2-3 and V is TRBV2; TRBD2 matches 9 bases. Germline CDR1 LGHNA, CDR2 YSYQKL. CDR3 length equals 16 residues. J gave up 0 bases and V 0 bases, and 1 base lay outside the gene matches. CDR3 in amino acids: CASSQDWGGSAETLYF. The DNA read from the CDR3 is TGTGCCAGCAGCCAAGACTGGGGGGGGAGTGCAGAAACGCTGTAT.

Comments on this clone: Gene names and germline refer to mouse. The read finishes 1 residue shy of the CDR3 end, and the germline J gene is used to complete it. The rearrangement links TRBV14 to TRBJ2-2; TRBD2 aligns across 7 bases. The V and J ends lost 3 bases and 0 bases, in that order; junction bases with no gene match: 2. The CDR3 loop spans 15 amino acids. Germline values: CDR1 SGHDT, CDR2 FRDEAV. The chain's CDR3 is CASSSGGTNTGQLYF. The CDR3 DNA, read in part, is TGTGCCAGCAGTTCTGGGGGAACAAACACCGGGCAGCTCTAC.

This clone was seen a few times. Gene names follow the mouse nomenclature. Read coverage stops 1 residue before the CDR3 terminus; the germline J gene supplies the remainder. This chain joins TRBV20 and TRBJ2-7; 8 bases map to TRBD2. Germline lookup yields CDR1 GFQATS and CDR2 STVNSAI. The CDR3 runs to 12 residues. Losses at the gene ends were 3 bases for V and 6 bases for J; bases not matched to a gene: 4. CDR3 DNA, as far as it was read: TGTGGTGCTAGCTGGGGGGCGGGTGAACAGTAC. Amino acid sequence: CGASWGAGEQY. The CDR3 in its entirety is CGASWGAGEQYF. Complete variable domain (other parts from reference TRBV20 and TRBJ2-7): GALVYQYPRRTICKSGTSMRMECQAVGFQATSVAWYRQSPQKTFELIALSTVNSAIKYEQNFTQEKFPISHPNLSFSSMTVLNAYLEDRGLYLCGASWGAGEQYFGPGTRLTVL.